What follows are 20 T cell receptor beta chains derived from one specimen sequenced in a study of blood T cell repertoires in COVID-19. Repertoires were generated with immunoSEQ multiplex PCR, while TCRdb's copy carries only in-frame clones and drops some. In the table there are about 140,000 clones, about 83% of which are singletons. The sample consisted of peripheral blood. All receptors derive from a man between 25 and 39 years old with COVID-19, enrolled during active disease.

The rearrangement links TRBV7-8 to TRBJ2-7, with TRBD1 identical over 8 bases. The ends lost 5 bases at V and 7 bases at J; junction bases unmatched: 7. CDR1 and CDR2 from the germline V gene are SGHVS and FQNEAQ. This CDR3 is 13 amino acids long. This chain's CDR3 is CASSLRTGREQYF. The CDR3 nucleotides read TGTGCCAGCAGCCTCCGGACAGGGCGAGAGCAGTACTTC.

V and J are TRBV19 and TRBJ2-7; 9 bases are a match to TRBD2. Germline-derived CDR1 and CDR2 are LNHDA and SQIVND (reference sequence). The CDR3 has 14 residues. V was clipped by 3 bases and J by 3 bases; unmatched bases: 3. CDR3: CASSIVAGVYEQYF. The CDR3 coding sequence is TGTGCCAGTAGTATCGTAGCGGGAGTCTACGAGCAGTACTTC. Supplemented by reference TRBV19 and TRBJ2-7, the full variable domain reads DGGITQSPKYLFRKEGQNVTLSCEQNLNHDAMYWYRQDPGQGLRLIYYSQIVNDFQKGDIAEGYSVSREKKESFPLTVTSAQKNPTAFYLCASSIVAGVYEQYFGPGTRLTVT.

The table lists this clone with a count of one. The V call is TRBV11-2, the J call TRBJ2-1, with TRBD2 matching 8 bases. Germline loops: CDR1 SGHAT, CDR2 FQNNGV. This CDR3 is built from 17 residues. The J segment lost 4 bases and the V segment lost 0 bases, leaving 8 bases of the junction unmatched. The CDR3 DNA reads TGTGCCAGCAGCTTAGATAGCGCTAGCGGGCCATACAATGAGCAGTTCTTC. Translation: CASSLDSASGPYNEQFF.

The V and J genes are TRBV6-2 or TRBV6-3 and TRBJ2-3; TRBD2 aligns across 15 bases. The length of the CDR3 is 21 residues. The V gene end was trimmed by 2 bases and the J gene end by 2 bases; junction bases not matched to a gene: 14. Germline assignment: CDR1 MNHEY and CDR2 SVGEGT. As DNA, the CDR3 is TGTGCCAGCAGTTACATCTGGACTAGCGGGAGGGCCGTCTCACTCACAGATACGCAGTATTTT. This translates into CASSYIWTSGRAVSLTDTQYF.

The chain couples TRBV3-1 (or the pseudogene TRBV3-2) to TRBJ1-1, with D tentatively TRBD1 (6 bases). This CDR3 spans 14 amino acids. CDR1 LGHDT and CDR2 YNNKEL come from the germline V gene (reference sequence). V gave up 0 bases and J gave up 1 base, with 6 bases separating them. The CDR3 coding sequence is TGTGCCAGCAGCCAAGAGACAGGGAACACTGAAGCTTTCTTT. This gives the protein CASSQETGNTEAFF.

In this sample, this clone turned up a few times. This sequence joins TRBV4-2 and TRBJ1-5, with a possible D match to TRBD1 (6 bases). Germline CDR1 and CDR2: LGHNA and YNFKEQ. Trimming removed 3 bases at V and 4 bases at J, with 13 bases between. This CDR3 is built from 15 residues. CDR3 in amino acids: CASSQESDRNQPQHF. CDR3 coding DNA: TGTGCCAGCAGCCAGGAATCGGACAGAAATCAGCCCCAGCATTTT.

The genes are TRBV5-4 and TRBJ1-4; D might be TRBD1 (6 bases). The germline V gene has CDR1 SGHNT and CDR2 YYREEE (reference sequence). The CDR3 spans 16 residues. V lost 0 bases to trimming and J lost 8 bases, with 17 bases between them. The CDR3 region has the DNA TGTGCCAGCAGCTTGGACTTGGGGGGGGCTGGGGAAAAACTGTTTTTT. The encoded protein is CASSLDLGGAGEKLFF. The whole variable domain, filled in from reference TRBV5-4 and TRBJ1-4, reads ETGVTQSPTHLIKTRGQQVTLRCSSQSGHNTVSWYQQALGQGPQFIFQYYREEENGRGNFPPRFSGLQFPNYSSELNVNALELDDSALYLCASSLDLGGAGEKLFFGSGTQLSVL.

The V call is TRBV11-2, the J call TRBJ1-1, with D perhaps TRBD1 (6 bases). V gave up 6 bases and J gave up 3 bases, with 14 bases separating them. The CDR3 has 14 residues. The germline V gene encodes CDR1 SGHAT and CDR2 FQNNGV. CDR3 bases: TGTGCCAGCAGGAGGAGACAGGACTACACTGAAGCTTTCTTT. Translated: CASRRRQDYTEAFF.

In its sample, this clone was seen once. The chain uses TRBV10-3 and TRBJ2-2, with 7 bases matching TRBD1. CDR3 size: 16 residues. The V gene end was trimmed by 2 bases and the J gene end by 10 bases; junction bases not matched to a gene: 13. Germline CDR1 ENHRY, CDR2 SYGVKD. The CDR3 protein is CAISETKKTGTKELFF. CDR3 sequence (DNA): TGTGCCATCAGTGAGACCAAAAAGACAGGGACGAAGGAGCTGTTTTTT.

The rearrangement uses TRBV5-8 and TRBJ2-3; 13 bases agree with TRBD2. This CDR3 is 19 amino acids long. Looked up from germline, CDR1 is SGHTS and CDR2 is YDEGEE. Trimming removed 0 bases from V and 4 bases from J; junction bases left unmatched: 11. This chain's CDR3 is CASSLDAFPGLAGPDTQYF. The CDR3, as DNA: TGTGCCAGCAGCTTGGATGCCTTTCCGGGACTAGCGGGACCAGATACGCAGTATTTT.

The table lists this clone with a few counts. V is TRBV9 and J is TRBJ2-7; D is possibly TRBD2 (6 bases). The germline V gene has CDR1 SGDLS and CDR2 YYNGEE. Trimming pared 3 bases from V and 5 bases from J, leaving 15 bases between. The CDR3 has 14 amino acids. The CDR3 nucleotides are TGTGCCAGCAGCGGGGGGGTCCTCTGGAACGAGCAGTACTTC. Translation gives CASSGGVLWNEQYF.

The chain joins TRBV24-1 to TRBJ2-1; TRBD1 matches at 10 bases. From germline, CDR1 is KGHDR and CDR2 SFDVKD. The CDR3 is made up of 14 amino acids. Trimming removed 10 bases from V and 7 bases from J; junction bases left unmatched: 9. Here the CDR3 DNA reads TGTGCCACTAGAGGACAGGGGGTCAGGAATGAGCAGTTCTTC. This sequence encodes CATRGQGVRNEQFF.

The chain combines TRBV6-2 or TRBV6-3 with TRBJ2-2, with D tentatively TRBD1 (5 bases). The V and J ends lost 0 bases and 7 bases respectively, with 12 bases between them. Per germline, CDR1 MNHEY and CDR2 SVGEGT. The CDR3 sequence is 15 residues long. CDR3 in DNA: TGTGCCAGCAGTTACTCTTGGGGCAAAATCGGGGAGCTGTTTTTT. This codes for CASSYSWGKIGELFF.

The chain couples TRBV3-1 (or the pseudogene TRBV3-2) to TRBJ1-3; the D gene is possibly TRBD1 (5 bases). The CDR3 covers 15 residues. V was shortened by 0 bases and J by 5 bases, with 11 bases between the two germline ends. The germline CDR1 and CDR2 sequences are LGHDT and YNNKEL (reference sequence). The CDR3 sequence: CASSQEGLVRNTIYF. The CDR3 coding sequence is TGTGCCAGCAGCCAAGAGGGGCTGGTGAGAAACACCATATATTTT.

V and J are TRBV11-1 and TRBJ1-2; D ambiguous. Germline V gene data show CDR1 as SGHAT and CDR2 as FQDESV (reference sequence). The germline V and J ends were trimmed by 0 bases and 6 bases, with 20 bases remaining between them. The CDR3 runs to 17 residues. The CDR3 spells CASSLAGGRNGPNGYTF. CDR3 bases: TGTGCCAGCAGCTTAGCAGGAGGAAGGAACGGCCCTAATGGCTACACCTTC.

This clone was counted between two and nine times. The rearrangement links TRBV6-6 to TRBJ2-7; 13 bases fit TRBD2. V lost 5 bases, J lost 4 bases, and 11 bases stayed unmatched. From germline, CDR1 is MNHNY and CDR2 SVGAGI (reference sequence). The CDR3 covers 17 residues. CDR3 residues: CASSRLAGGQKGYEQYF. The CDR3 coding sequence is TGTGCCAGCAGTCGACTAGCGGGAGGCCAAAAGGGGTACGAGCAGTACTTC.

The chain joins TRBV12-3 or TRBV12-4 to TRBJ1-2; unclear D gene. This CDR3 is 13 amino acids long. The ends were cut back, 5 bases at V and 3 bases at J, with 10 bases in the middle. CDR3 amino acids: CASSPQEDYGYTF. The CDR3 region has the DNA TGTGCCAGCAGTCCGCAGGAGGACTATGGCTACACCTTC.

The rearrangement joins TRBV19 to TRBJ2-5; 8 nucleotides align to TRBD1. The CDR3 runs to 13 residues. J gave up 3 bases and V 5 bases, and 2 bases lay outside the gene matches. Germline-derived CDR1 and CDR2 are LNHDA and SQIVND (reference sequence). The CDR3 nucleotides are TGTGCCAGTAGTGTGACAGGGGAAGAGACCCAGTACTTC. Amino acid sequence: CASSVTGEETQYF.

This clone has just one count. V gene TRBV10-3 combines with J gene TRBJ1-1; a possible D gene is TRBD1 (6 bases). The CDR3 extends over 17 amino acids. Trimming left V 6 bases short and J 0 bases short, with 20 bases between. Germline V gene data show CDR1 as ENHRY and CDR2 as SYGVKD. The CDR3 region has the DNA TGTGCCATCAGCGGTCACAAAGGGACACTAATGAACACTGAAGCTTTCTTT. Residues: CAISGHKGTLMNTEAFF.

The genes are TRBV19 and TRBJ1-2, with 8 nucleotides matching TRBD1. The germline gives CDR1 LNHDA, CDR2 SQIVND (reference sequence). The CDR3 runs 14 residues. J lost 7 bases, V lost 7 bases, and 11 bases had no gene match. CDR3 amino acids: CASIPTGAVGGYTF. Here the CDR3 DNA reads TGTGCCAGTATCCCGACAGGGGCAGTTGGTGGCTACACCTTC.